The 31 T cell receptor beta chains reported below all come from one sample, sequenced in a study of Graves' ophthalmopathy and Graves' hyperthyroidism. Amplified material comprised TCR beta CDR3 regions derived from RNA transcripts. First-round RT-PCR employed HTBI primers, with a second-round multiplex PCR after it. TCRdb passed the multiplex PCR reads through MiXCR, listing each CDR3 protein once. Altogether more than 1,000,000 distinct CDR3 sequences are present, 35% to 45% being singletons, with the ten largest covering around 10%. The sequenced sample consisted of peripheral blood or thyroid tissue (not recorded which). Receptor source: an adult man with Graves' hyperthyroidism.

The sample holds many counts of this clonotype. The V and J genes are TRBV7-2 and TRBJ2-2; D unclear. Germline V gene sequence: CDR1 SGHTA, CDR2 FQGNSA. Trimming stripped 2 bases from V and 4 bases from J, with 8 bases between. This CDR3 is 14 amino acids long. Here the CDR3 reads CASSLSQFTGELFF. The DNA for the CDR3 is TGTGCCAGCAGCTTAAGTCAGTTCACCGGGGAGCTGTTTTTT.

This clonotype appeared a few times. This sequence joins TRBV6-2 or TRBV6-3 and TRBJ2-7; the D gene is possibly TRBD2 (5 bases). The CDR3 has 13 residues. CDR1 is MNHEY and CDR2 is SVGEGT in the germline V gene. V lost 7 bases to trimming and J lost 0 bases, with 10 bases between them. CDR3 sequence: CASIDYGSYEQYF. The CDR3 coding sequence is TGTGCCAGCATTGACTACGGCTCCTACGAGCAGTACTTC.

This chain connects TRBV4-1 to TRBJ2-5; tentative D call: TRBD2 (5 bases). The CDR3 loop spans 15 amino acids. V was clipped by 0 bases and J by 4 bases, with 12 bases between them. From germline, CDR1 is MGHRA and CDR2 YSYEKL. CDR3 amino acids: CASSQEPGLGETQYF. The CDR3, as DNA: TGCGCCAGCAGCCAAGAACCGGGGTTAGGAGAGACCCAGTACTTC.

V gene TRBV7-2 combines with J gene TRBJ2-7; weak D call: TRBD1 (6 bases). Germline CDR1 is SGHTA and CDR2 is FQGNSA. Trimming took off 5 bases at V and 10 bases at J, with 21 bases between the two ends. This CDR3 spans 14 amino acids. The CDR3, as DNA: TGTGCCAGCAGCCCGACAGGAGGCAATCAGCCCCAGTACTTC. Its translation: CASSPTGGNQPQYF.

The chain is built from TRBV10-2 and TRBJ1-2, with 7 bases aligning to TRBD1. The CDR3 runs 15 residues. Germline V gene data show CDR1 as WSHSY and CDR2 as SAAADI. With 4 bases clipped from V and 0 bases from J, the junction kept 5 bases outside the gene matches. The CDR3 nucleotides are TGCGCCAGCAGTGGAAAAGGGACAGCTAACTATGGCTACACCTTC. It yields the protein CASSGKGTANYGYTF.

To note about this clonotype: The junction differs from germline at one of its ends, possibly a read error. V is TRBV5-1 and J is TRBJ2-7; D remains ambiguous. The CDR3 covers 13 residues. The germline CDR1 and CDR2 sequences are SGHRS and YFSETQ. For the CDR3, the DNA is TGTGCCGGCAGCTATGGGAACCTATACGAGCAGTACTTC. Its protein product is CAGSYGNLYEQYF.

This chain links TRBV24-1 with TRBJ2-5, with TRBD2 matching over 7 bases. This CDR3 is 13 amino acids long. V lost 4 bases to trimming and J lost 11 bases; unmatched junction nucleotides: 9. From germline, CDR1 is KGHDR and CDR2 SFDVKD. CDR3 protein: CATSDRRAGDQYF. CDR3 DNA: TGTGCCACCAGTGACCGCAGGGCGGGAGATCAGTACTTC.

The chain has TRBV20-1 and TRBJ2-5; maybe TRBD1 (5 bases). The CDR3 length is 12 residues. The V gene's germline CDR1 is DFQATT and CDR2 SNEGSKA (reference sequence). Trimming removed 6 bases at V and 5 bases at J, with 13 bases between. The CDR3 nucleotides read TGCAGTGCGACAGTAAACGGCGAGACCCAGTACTTC. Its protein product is CSATVNGETQYF.

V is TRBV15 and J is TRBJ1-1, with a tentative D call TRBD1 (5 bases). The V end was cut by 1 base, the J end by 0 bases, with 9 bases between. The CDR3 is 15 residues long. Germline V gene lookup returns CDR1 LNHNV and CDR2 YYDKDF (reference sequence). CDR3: CATSRAGGMNTEAFF. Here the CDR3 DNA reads TGTGCCACCAGCAGAGCCGGGGGTATGAACACTGAAGCTTTCTTT.

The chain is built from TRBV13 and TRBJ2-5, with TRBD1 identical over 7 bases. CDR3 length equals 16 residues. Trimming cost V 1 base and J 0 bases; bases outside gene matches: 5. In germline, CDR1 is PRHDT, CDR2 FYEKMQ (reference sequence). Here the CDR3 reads CASSLEETGNQETQYF. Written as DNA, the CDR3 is TGTGCCAGCAGCTTAGAAGAGACAGGGAACCAAGAGACCCAGTACTTC.

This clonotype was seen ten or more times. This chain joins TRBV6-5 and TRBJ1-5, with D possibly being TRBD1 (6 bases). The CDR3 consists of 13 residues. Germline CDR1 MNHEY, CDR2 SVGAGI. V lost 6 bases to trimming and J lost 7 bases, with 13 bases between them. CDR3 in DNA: TGTGCCAGCAGACAGGGTTCCAGCCAGCCCCAGCATTTT. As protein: CASRQGSSQPQHF.

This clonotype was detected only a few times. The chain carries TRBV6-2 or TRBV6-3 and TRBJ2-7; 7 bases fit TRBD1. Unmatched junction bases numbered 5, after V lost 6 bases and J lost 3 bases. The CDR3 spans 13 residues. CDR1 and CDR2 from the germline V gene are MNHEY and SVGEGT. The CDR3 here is CASSWGQIYEQYF. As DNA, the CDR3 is TGTGCCAGCAGCTGGGGACAGATCTACGAGCAGTACTTC.

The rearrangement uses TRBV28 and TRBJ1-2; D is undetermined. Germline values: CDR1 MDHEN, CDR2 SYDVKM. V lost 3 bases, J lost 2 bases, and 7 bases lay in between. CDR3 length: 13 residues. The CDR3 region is CASSFIENYGYTF. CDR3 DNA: TGTGCCAGCAGTTTTATCGAGAACTATGGCTACACCTTC.

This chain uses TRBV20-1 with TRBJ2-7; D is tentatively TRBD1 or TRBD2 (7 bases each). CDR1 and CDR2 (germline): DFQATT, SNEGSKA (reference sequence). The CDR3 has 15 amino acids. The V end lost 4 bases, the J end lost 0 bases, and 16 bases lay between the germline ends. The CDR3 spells CSATGGGDSSYEQYF. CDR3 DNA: TGCAGTGCTACTGGGGGGGGGGACAGCTCCTACGAGCAGTACTTC.

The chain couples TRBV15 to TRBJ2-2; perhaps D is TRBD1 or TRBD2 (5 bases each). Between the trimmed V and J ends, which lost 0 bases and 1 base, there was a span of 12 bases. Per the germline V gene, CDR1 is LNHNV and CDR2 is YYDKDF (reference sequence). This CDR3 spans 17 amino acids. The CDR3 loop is CATSRDLGTMNTGELFF. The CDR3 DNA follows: TGTGCCACCAGCAGAGATCTTGGGACCATGAACACCGGGGAGCTGTTTTTT.

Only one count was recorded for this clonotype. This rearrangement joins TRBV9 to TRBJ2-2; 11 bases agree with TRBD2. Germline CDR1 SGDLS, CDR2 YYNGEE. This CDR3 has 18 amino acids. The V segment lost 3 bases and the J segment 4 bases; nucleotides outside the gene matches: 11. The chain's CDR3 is CASSGPLWTSGSTGELFF. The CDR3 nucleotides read TGTGCCAGCAGCGGACCTTTGTGGACTAGCGGGTCCACCGGGGAGCTGTTTTTT.

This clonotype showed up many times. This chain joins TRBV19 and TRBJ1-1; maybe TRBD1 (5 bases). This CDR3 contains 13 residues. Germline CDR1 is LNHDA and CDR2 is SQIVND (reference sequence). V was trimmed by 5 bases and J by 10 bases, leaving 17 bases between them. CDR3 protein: CASSPQGGDAAFF. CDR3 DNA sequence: TGTGCCAGTAGTCCCCAGGGTGGGGACGCAGCTTTCTTT.

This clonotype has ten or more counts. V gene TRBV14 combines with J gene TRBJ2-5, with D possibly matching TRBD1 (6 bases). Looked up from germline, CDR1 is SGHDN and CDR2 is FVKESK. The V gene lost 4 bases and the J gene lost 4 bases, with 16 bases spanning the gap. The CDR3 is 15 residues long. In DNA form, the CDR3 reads TGTGCCAGCAGCCGATACGGACAGAGTATAGAGACCCAGTACTTC. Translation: CASSRYGQSIETQYF. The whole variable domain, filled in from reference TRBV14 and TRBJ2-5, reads EAGVTQFPSHSVIEKGQTVTLRCDPISGHDNLYWYRRVMGKEIKFLLHFVKESKQDESGMPNNRFLAERTGGTYSTLKVQPAELEDSGVYFCASSRYGQSIETQYFGPGTRLLVL.

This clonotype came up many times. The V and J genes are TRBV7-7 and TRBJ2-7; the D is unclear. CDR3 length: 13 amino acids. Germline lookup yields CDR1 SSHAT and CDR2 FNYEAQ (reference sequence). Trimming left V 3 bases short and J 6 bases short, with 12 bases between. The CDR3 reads CASSLRGGSEQYF. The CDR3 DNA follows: TGTGCCAGCAGCTTGAGAGGTGGGTCCGAGCAGTACTTC. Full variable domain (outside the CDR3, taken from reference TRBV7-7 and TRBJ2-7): GAGVSQSPRYKVTKRGQDVTLRCDPISSHATLYWYQQALGQGPEFLTYFNYEAQPDKSGLPSDRFSAERPEGSISTLTIQRTEQRDSAMYRCASSLRGGSEQYFGPGTRLTVT.

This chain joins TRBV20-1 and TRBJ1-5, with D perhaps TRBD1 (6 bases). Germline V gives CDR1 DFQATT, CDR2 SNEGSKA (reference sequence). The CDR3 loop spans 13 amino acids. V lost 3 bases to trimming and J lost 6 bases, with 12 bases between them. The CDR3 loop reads CSARKQGIQPQHF. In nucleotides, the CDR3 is TGCAGTGCTAGGAAACAGGGAATTCAGCCCCAGCATTTT.

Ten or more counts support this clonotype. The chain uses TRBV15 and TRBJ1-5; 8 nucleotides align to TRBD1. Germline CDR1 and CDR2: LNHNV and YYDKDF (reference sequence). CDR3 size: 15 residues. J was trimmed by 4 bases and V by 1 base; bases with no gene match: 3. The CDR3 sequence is CATSRGTGSNQPQHF. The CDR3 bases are TGTGCCACCAGCAGAGGGACAGGGTCTAATCAGCCCCAGCATTTT.

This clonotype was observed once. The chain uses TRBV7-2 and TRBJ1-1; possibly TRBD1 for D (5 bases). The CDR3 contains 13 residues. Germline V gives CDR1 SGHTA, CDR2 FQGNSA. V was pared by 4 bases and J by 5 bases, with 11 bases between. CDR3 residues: CASSSSEGTEAFF. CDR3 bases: TGTGCCAGCAGCTCCTCCGAGGGGACTGAAGCTTTCTTT.

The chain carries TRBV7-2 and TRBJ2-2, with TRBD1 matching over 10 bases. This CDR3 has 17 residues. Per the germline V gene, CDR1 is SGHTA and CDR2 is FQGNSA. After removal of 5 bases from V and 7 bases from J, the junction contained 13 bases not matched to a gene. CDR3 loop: CASSPGDRGNRIGELFF. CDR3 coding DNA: TGTGCCAGCAGCCCCGGGGACAGGGGTAATCGGATCGGGGAGCTGTTTTTT.

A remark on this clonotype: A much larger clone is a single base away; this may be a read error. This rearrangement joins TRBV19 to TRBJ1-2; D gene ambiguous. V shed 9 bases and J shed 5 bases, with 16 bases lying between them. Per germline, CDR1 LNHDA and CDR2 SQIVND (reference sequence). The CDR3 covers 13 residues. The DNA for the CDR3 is TGTGCCAGAAGTTCCTGGACGGATTATGGCTACACCTTC. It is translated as CARSSWTDYGYTF.

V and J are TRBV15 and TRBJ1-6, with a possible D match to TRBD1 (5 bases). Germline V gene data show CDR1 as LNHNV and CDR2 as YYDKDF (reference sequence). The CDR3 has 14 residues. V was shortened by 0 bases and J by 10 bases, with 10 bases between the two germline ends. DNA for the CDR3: TGTGCCACCAGCAGAGAGGGGCGGCGATCACCCCTCCACTTT. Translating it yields CATSREGRRSPLHF. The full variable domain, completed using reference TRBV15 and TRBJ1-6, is DAMVIQNPRYQVTQFGKPVTLSCSQTLNHNVMYWYQQKSSQAPKLLFHYYDKDFNNEADTPDNFQSRRPNTSFCFLDIRSPGLGDTAMYLCATSREGRRSPLHFGNGTRLTVT.

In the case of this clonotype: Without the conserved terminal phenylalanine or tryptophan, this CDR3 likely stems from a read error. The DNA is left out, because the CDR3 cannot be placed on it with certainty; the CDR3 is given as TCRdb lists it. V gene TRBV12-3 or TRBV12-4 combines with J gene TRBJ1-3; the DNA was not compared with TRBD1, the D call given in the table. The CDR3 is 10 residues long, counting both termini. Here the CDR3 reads CASSRTGSNT.

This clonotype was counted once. CDR3 loop: CAIREGQGYQETQYF. CDR3 bases: TGTGCCATCAGAGAGGGACAGGGATACCAAGAGACCCAGTACTTC. The chain joins TRBV10-3 to TRBJ2-5; 9 bases match TRBD1. Looked up from germline, CDR1 is ENHRY and CDR2 is SYGVKD. The length of the CDR3 is 15 residues. V shed 6 bases and J 0 bases; nucleotides not matched to a gene: 5.

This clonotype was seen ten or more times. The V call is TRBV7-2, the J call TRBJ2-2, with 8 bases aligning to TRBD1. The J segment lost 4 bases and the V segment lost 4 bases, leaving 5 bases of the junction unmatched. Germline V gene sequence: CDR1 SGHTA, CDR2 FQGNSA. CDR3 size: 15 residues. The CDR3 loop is CASSYLTGGTGELFF. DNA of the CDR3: TGTGCCAGCAGCTACCTCACAGGGGGCACCGGGGAGCTGTTTTTT.

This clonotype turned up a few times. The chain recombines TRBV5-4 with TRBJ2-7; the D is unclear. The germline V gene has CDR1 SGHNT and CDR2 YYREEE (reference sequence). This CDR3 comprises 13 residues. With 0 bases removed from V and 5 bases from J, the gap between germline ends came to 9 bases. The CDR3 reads CASSLGSWDEQYF. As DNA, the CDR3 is TGTGCCAGCAGCTTGGGGTCTTGGGACGAGCAGTACTTC.

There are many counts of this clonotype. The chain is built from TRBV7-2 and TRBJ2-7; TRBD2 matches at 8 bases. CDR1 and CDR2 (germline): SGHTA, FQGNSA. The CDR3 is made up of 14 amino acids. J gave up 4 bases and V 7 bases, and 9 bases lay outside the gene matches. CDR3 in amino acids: CASKPVAGTYEQYF. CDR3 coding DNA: TGTGCCAGCAAACCCGTAGCGGGGACGTACGAGCAGTACTTC.

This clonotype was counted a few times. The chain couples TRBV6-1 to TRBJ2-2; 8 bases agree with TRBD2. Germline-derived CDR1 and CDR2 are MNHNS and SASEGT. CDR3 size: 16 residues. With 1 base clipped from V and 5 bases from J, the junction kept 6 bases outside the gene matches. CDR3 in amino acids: CASSEVLGLGTGELFF. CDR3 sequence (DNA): TGTGCCAGCAGTGAAGTGTTGGGACTAGGGACCGGGGAGCTGTTTTTT.